These 23 T cell receptor beta chains came from one sample sequenced in a study of CD8 T cells in Susac syndrome. RNA was extracted with the RNeasy kit, and a quantity of roughly 0.5 to 1 ug was reverse transcribed using random hexamers. TCRdb re-derived calls from the immunoSEQ multiplex PCR reads in MiXCR, one entry per CDR3 protein. The profile shows roughly 220,000 distinct CDR3 sequences, approximately 94% of them singletons. Sequenced input: CD4+ T cells from PBMCs. The receptors come from a human donor with Susac syndrome.

The chain links TRBV12-5 to TRBJ1-5; D is unclear. Germline V CDR1 and CDR2: LGHNT, FRNRAP. V lost 7 bases and J 2 bases, leaving 15 bases between the germline ends. The CDR3 runs 15 residues. CDR3 DNA sequence: TGTGCTAGTGCTATATCCCCGGGTGGCAATCAGCCCCAGCATTTT. Translated, it gives CASAISPGGNQPQHF.

This clonotype occurred once. The chain joins TRBV6-2 or TRBV6-3 to TRBJ2-3; D may match TRBD1 or TRBD2 (5 bases each). Trimming stripped 7 bases from V and 1 base from J, with 24 bases between. The CDR3 contains 18 residues. Germline V CDR1 and CDR2: MNHEY, SVGEGT. CDR3 loop: CASMVGADGASGTDTQYF. CDR3 coding DNA: TGTGCCAGCATGGTCGGAGCGGACGGGGCATCAGGCACAGATACGCAGTATTTT.

V gene TRBV25-1 combines with J gene TRBJ1-5; D not resolved. V shed 4 bases and J shed 7 bases, with 8 bases lying between them. Germline CDR1 is MGHDK and CDR2 is SYGVNS. There are 12 residues in the CDR3. The CDR3 sequence is CASSVGGQPQHF. In nucleotides, the CDR3 is TGTGCCAGCAGTGTGGGAGGCCAGCCCCAGCATTTT.

J is TRBJ1-2 and V is TRBV20-1; TRBD1 matches 8 bases. Germline CDR1 and CDR2: DFQATT and SNEGSKA (reference sequence). CDR3 length: 12 residues. V was clipped by 4 bases and J by 7 bases; unmatched bases: 5. CDR3 nucleotides: TGCAGTGCTATGACAGGGGAAAGTGGCTACACCTTC. Residues: CSAMTGESGYTF.

The rearrangement links TRBV5-6 to TRBJ2-6; D possibly corresponds to TRBD2 (5 bases). The germline V and J ends were trimmed by 4 bases and 6 bases, with 14 bases remaining between them. The CDR3 is 15 residues long. CDR1 and CDR2 (germline): SGHDT, YYEEEE. In DNA, the CDR3 is TGTGCCAGCAGCCGGGATCCCAGGAAGGCCAACGTCCTGACTTTC. Its protein product is CASSRDPRKANVLTF.

In this sample, this clonotype turned up once. The chain has TRBV19 and TRBJ2-7, with no clear D. Trimming cost V 7 bases and J 1 base, with 11 bases left between them. The V gene's germline CDR1 is LNHDA and CDR2 SQIVND (reference sequence). There are 13 residues in the CDR3. The CDR3 is CASKTSESYEQYF. For the CDR3, the DNA is TGTGCCAGTAAAACTTCGGAGTCCTACGAGCAGTACTTC.

This clonotype showed up just a few times. V and J are TRBV3-1 and TRBJ2-7; D is perhaps TRBD1 (6 bases). The V gene lost 8 bases and the J gene lost 2 bases, with 10 bases spanning the gap. CDR1 is LGHDT, CDR2 YNNKEL, per germline (reference sequence). CDR3 length: 12 residues. DNA of the CDR3: TGTGCCAGCGGGGGCAGCACCTACGAGCAGTACTTC. This codes for CASGGSTYEQYF.

The chain recombines TRBV20-1 with TRBJ2-5; D assignment may be TRBD1 or TRBD2 (5 bases each). The CDR3 has 14 residues. Germline V lookup: CDR1 DFQATT, CDR2 SNEGSKA (reference sequence). V was pared by 1 base and J by 5 bases, with 14 bases between. This CDR3 is CSARGPGTMETQYF. In DNA form, the CDR3 reads TGCAGTGCTAGAGGGCCAGGGACGATGGAGACCCAGTACTTC.

Regarding this clonotype: Its ends do not fully match the called genes, so a read error is possible. The chain joins TRBV6-5 to TRBJ1-2, with 11 bases fitting TRBD1. CDR1 and CDR2 (germline): MNHEY, SVGAGI. The CDR3 runs 16 residues. The CDR3 DNA reads as TGTGCCAGCAGATACTCCGGGGGACAGGGGGACTATGGCTACACCTTC. Its protein product is CASRYSGGQGDYGYTF.

The V gene is TRBV6-2 or TRBV6-3, the J gene TRBJ1-3, with D hard to call. Germline V gives CDR1 MNHEY, CDR2 SVGEGT. The CDR3 runs to 15 residues. The V end was cut by 0 bases, the J end by 1 base, with 7 bases between. CDR3 protein: CASSYSHGSGNTIYF. The CDR3 region has the DNA TGTGCCAGCAGTTACTCGCACGGATCTGGAAACACCATATATTTT.

The CDR3 sequence: CASSPGQGILDTQYF. The DNA of the CDR3 is TGTGCCAGCTCACCTGGACAGGGGATACTGGACACGCAGTACTTC. The gene calls are TRBV18 and TRBJ2-7; 9 nucleotides align to TRBD1. V lost 3 bases to trimming and J lost 9 bases; unmatched junction nucleotides: 12. This CDR3 comprises 15 residues. CDR1 is KGHSH and CDR2 is LQKENI in the germline V gene.

The rearrangement links TRBV9 to TRBJ1-2; D uncertain. Per germline, CDR1 SGDLS and CDR2 YYNGEE. V was pared by 0 bases and J by 2 bases, with 14 bases between. CDR3 length equals 16 residues. The CDR3 DNA is TGTGCCAGCAGCGTAGGTGAGGCCTCCCACAACTATGGCTACACCTTC. This codes for CASSVGEASHNYGYTF.

V usage is TRBV18 and J usage is TRBJ2-7; possibly TRBD1 for D (7 bases). The CDR3 totals 13 residues. The V end was cut by 4 bases, the J end by 7 bases, with 14 bases between. From germline, CDR1 is KGHSH and CDR2 LQKENI. CDR3 residues: CASSLSQGGEQYF. CDR3 coding DNA: TGTGCCAGCTCACTGAGCCAGGGGGGAGAGCAGTACTTC.

The chain recombines TRBV5-6 with TRBJ2-5, with D unclear. Between the trimmed V and J ends, which lost 3 bases and 3 bases, there was a span of 15 bases. CDR3 size: 15 residues. Germline CDR1 and CDR2: SGHDT and YYEEEE. In DNA, the CDR3 is TGTGCCAGCAGCTCATTGCCGGGCTTAAAAGAGACCCAGTACTTC. It is translated as CASSSLPGLKETQYF.

This chain connects TRBV29-1 to TRBJ1-4, with D possibly being TRBD1 (6 bases). This CDR3 spans 13 amino acids. Germline V CDR1 and CDR2: SQVTM, ANQGSEA. V was pared by 7 bases and J by 8 bases, with 17 bases between. CDR3 sequence: CSAKDSTAEKLFF. CDR3 sequence (DNA): TGCAGCGCCAAGGACAGTACCGCCGAAAAACTGTTTTTT. The full variable domain, rest sourced from reference TRBV29-1 and TRBJ1-4, is SAVISQKPSRDICQRGTSLTIQCQVDSQVTMMFWYRQQPGQSLTLIATANQGSEATYESGFVIDKFPISRPNLTFSTLTVSNMSPEDSSIYLCSAKDSTAEKLFFGSGTQLSVL.

The CDR3: CSARYTGREQYF. The CDR3 region has the DNA TGCAGTGCTAGATACACCGGGAGAGAGCAGTACTTC. The gene calls are TRBV20-1 and TRBJ2-7; a weak D match, TRBD2 (6 bases). Germline CDR1 DFQATT, CDR2 SNEGSKA (reference sequence). The V and J ends lost 2 bases and 7 bases respectively, with 12 bases between them. CDR3 length equals 12 residues.

The chain recombines TRBV20-1 with TRBJ1-5; D ambiguous. The V end lost 3 bases, the J end lost 6 bases, and 6 bases lay between the germline ends. This CDR3 spans 11 amino acids. Germline V gives CDR1 DFQATT, CDR2 SNEGSKA (reference sequence). The CDR3: CSARWVQPQHF. The CDR3 DNA follows: TGCAGTGCTAGGTGGGTTCAGCCCCAGCATTTT.

V and J are TRBV5-1 and TRBJ1-6, with D possibly TRBD1 on 5 matching bases. The germline V gene has CDR1 SGHRS and CDR2 YFSETQ. CDR3 length equals 12 residues. V was pared by 4 bases and J by 6 bases, with 5 bases between. The CDR3 nucleotides are TGCGCCAGCAGCGACAGTAATTCACCCCTCCACTTT. It specifies CASSDSNSPLHF.

This chain joins TRBV4-1 and TRBJ2-3; the match to TRBD2 covers 11 bases. V trimming: 0 bases; J trimming: 1 base; junction bases outside the gene matches: 9. The CDR3 loop spans 19 amino acids. Germline CDR1 MGHRA, CDR2 YSYEKL. The CDR3 DNA reads TGCGCCAGCAGCCAAGATCGGGTTAGCGGGGGGGTCGGCACAGATACGCAGTATTTT. Residues: CASSQDRVSGGVGTDTQYF.

The chain recombines TRBV12-5 with TRBJ1-1; D uncertain. The CDR3 sequence is 14 residues long. Germline CDR1 reads LGHNT; CDR2 reads FRNRAP. Trimming left V 0 bases short and J 3 bases short, with 8 bases between. CDR3 amino acids: CASGLVHTYTEAFF. The CDR3 DNA follows: TGTGCTAGTGGTTTGGTACACACCTACACTGAAGCTTTCTTT.

The chain carries TRBV5-1 and TRBJ1-1; weak D call: TRBD1 (5 bases). The V end lost 4 bases, the J end lost 2 bases, and 12 bases lay between the germline ends. CDR3 size: 14 residues. Per the germline V gene, CDR1 is SGHRS and CDR2 is YFSETQ. CDR3: CASSLRQYNTEAFF. The DNA for the CDR3 is TGCGCCAGCAGCCTACGACAGTACAACACTGAAGCTTTCTTT.

The rearrangement links TRBV30 to TRBJ1-2; D is uncertain. V was shortened by 0 bases and J by 6 bases, with 17 bases between the two germline ends. The germline V gene encodes CDR1 GTSNPN and CDR2 SVGIG (reference sequence). The CDR3 is made up of 15 amino acids. DNA of the CDR3: TGTGCCTGGAGTGTACACCCCCCGGGTTCGCATGGCTACACCTTC. Translation: CAWSVHPPGSHGYTF.

With respect to this clonotype: The junction departs from the called germline gene at one end, perhaps through a read error. V usage is TRBV6-5 and J usage is TRBJ1-1; D gene uncertain. CDR1 and CDR2 (germline): MNHEY, SVGAGI. The CDR3 is 13 residues long. This CDR3 reads CASSRVMNTEAFF. For the CDR3, the DNA is TGTGCCAGCAGTAGAGTGATGAACACTGAAGCCTTCTTT.